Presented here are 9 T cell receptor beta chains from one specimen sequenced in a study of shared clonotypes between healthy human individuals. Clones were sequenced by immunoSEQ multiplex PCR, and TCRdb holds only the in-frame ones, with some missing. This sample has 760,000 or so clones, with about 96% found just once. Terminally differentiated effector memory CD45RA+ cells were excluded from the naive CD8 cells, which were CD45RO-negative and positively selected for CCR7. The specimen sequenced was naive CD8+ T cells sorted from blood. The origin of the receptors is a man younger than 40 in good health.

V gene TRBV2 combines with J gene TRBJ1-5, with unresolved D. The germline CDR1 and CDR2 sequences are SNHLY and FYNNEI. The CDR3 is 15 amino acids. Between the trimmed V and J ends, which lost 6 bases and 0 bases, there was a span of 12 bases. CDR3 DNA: TGTGCCAGCAGCGGAAGGAAATATAGCAATCAGCCCCAGCATTTT. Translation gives CASSGRKYSNQPQHF.

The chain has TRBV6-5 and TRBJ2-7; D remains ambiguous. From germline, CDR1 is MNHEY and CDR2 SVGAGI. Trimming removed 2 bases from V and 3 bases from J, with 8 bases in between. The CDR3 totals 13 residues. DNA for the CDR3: TGTGCCAGCAGTTACAGGGAAAGCTACGAGCAGTACTTC. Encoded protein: CASSYRESYEQYF.

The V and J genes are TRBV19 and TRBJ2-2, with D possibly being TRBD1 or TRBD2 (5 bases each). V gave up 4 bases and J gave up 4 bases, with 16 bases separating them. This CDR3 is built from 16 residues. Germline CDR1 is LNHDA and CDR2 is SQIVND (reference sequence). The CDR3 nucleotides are TGTGCCAGTAGTACTCTCGGGGCGTCGGGCACCGGGGAGCTGTTTTTT. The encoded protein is CASSTLGASGTGELFF.

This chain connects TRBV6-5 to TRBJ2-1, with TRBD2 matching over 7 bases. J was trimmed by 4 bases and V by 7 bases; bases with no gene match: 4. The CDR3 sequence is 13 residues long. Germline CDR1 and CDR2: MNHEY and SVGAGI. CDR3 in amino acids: CASTHGRYNEQFF. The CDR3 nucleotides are TGTGCCAGCACCCACGGGAGGTACAATGAGCAGTTCTTC.

CDR3 nucleotide sequence: TGTGCCAGCAGTTCGGGGACAGGTGAAGGTGAAAAACTGTTTTTT. Its protein is CASSSGTGEGEKLFF. The rearrangement uses TRBV27 and TRBJ1-4, with TRBD1 identical over 8 bases. V was pared by 4 bases and J by 7 bases, with 8 bases of the junction left unmatched. In germline, CDR1 is MNHEY, CDR2 SMNVEV (reference sequence). The CDR3 consists of 15 residues.

The CDR3 nucleotides read TGTGCCAGCGATGAAGCTTTCTTT. Translated, it gives CASDEAFF. The J gene is TRBJ1-1, the V gene TRBV5-5, with D uncertain. This CDR3 has 8 amino acids. The germline gives CDR1 SGHKS, CDR2 YYEKEE (reference sequence). Trimming cost V 7 bases and J 7 bases, with 2 bases left between them.

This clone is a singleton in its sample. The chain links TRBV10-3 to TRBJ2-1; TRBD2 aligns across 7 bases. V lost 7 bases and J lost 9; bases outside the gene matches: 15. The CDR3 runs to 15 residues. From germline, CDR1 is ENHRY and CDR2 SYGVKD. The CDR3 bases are TGTGCCATCACCCCCGGGGGAGGGCCTAATGGTGAGCAGTTCTTC. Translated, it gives CAITPGGGPNGEQFF.

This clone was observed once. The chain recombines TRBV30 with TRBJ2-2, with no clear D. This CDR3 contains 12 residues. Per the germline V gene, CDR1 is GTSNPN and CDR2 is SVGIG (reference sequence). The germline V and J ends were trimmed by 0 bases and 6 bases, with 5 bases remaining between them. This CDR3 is CAWSVQPGELFF. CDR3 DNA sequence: TGTGCCTGGAGTGTCCAGCCCGGGGAGCTGTTTTTT.

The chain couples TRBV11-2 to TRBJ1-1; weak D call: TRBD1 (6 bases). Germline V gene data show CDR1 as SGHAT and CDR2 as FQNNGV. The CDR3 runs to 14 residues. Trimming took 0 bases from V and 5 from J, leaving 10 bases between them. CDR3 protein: CASSLDRGRTEAFF. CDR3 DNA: TGTGCCAGCAGCTTAGATAGGGGGAGGACTGAAGCTTTCTTT.